The rows below give T cell receptor beta chains drawn from one sample of a study of T cells expressing NK-cell markers. Each CDR3 protein gets one entry in TCRdb, which reprocessed the 5' RACE reads and gives no DNA. Recorded for this sample: approximately 550,000 distinct CDR3 sequences. Sequenced sample: blood T cells: a sorted CD56 or NKG2C T cell subset, CD4+ or CD8+ T cells, or bulk PBMC T cells (not recorded which). Every receptor here comes from a man younger than 35 in good health. Both conserved end residues are part of each CDR3.

V,J,CDR3
TRBV19,TRBJ1-5,CASSPRAAHSNQPQHF
TRBV4-3,TRBJ2-7,CASSQDRGNSYEQYF
TRBV12-3/TRBV12-4,TRBJ2-1,CASRLDRVGEQFF
TRBV7-8,TRBJ1-1,CASSPTGQGIEAFF
TRBV12-3/TRBV12-4,TRBJ1-4,CASSLRGQQKLFF
TRBV29-1,TRBJ2-1,CSVGNREEEQFF
TRBV11-2,TRBJ2-3,CASSLTVADTQYF
TRBV6-5,TRBJ1-2,CASSYGRDRLNYGYTF
TRBV28,TRBJ2-1,CASSFRGGQGNEQFF
TRBV30,TRBJ2-7,CAWSTGPSYEQYF
TRBV20-1,TRBJ2-3,CSASSFGSTDTQYF
TRBV6-1,TRBJ2-6,CASSRTTGTAHSGANVLTF
TRBV11-2,TRBJ1-2,CASSSNRGDYGYTF
TRBV20-1,TRBJ2-1,CSASASGGHNEQFF
TRBV15,TRBJ2-1,CATSTVPGLAGVSAYNEQFF
TRBV27,TRBJ2-6,CARRLRAGSGANVLTF